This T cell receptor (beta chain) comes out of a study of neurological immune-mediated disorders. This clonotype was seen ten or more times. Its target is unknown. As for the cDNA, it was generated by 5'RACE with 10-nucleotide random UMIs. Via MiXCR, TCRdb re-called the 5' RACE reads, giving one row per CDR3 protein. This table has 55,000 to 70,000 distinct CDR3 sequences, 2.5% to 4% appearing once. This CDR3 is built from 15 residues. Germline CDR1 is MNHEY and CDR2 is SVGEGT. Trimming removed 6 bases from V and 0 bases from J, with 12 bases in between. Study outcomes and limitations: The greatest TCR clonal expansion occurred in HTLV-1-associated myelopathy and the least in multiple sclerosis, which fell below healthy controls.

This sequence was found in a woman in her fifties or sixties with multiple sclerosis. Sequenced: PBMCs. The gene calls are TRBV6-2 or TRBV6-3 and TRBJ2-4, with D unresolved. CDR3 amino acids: CASRREFLAKNIQYF. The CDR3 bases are TGTGCCAGCAGACGAGAGTTCCTAGCCAAAAACATTCAGTACTTC.